This T cell receptor beta chain was captured by sequencing in a study of T cell repertoires in cytomegalovirus infection. In the study overall: Indications came from public TCR beta signatures; they pointed to CMV infection and to a matching HLA type. Points from the study as a whole: There were HLA-C-restricted CMV-specific TCR beta clonotypes dominating the ex vivo response. Based on cumulative public TCR beta family frequency, carriers of CMV plus the relevant HLA were identified.

Each CDR3 protein gets one entry after TCRdb re-called the reads with MiXCR. Of about 180,000 distinct CDR3 sequences in the sample, about 15% were seen once. CDR3 length equals 16 residues. Germline V gene lookup returns CDR1 ENHRY and CDR2 SYGVKD. V shed 2 bases, J shed 2 bases, and the junction held 7 bases outside the gene matches. Concerning this clonotype itself: Its cognate antigen is unknown.

The V and J genes are TRBV10-3 and TRBJ2-5; TRBD2 agrees at 8 bases. The origin of this receptor is a human donor in good health (CMV status not recorded). Some clones in this sample may be carry-over from other donors' samples. The sample taken for sequencing was CD8+ T cells from PBMCs. The CDR3 DNA sequence: TGTGCCATCAGTGAGGGAGCGGGGGCCCCTCAAGAGACCCAGTACTTC. Its protein is CAISEGAGAPQETQYF.